The 28 T cell receptor beta chains listed next were all sequenced from one sample in a study of shared T cell receptors in the human thymus. The repertoire was sequenced with immunoSEQ multiplex PCR; TCRdb's copy has only in-frame clones and lacks some. The table includes about 540,000 clones, approximately 78% detected once. The same data also contributed to another study, on human thymus T cells.

Sequenced material: thymocytes. Every receptor here comes from a boy younger than two with a congenital heart defect.

This clone showed up just a few times. The rearrangement uses TRBV4-1 and TRBJ2-5, with 8 bases lining up with TRBD2. V shed 0 bases, J shed 1 base, and the junction held 10 bases outside the gene matches. The germline V gene encodes CDR1 MGHRA and CDR2 YSYEKL. The CDR3 covers 18 residues. For the CDR3, the DNA is TGCGCCAGCAGCCAAGATATCGGCGGGGGGCGGATCCAAGAGACCCAGTACTTC. Translated, it gives CASSQDIGGGRIQETQYF.

For the CDR3, the DNA is TGTGCCAGTGGGACAGCTTATGGCTACACCTTC. This encodes CASGTAYGYTF. The chain has TRBV19 and TRBJ1-2; TRBD1 matches at 7 bases. With 8 bases clipped from V and 5 bases from J, the junction kept 2 bases outside the gene matches. Germline V gives CDR1 LNHDA, CDR2 SQIVND (reference sequence). The CDR3 sequence is 11 residues long.

This clone was detected once. This chain links TRBV27 with TRBJ2-7; D is possibly TRBD2 (5 bases). Looked up from germline, CDR1 is MNHEY and CDR2 is SMNVEV (reference sequence). The CDR3 extends over 13 amino acids. V was trimmed by 9 bases and J by 1 base, leaving 13 bases between them. CDR3 in DNA: TGTGCCAGTCGAGAGGAGGTGTCCTACGAGCAGTACTTC. It is translated as CASREEVSYEQYF.

V is TRBV30 and J is TRBJ1-1; D is uncertain. Per germline, CDR1 GTSNPN and CDR2 SVGIG (reference sequence). Deletions cut 2 bases from V and 1 base from J, with 11 bases between. The CDR3 is 14 amino acids. The CDR3: CAWSSKPGNTEAFF. In DNA form, the CDR3 reads TGTGCCTGGAGTAGTAAGCCGGGGAACACTGAAGCTTTCTTT.

The V gene is TRBV6-4, the J gene TRBJ2-2, with 15 bases fitting TRBD2. Germline lookup yields CDR1 MRHNA and CDR2 SNTAGT. V lost 2 bases, J lost 9 bases, and 7 bases stayed unmatched. CDR3 size: 17 residues. CDR3 sequence reads: CASSDKGLAGGRRELFF. The CDR3 nucleotides read TGTGCCAGCAGTGACAAGGGACTAGCGGGAGGTCGCAGGGAGCTGTTTTTT.

The CDR3 is CTAGYGGRATEQFF. The CDR3, as DNA: TGTACCGCAGGATATGGCGGGAGGGCAACTGAGCAGTTCTTC. The J gene is TRBJ2-1, the V gene TRBV27, with TRBD2 identical over 9 bases. The germline CDR1 and CDR2 sequences are MNHEY and SMNVEV (reference sequence). This CDR3 contains 14 residues.

This chain joins TRBV2 and TRBJ2-6; 7 positions agree with TRBD1. This CDR3 has 17 amino acids. Trimming took 4 bases from V and 0 from J; bases not matched to a gene: 6. In germline, CDR1 is SNHLY, CDR2 FYNNEI. In DNA, the CDR3 is TGTGCCAGCAGTGTAAAGGGGGCGGTCTCTGGGGCCAACGTCCTGACTTTC. Its protein product is CASSVKGAVSGANVLTF.

CDR3: CASSLSGSGEQYF. CDR3 DNA: TGTGCCAGCAGCTTAAGCGGGAGTGGCGAGCAGTACTTC. The chain uses TRBV7-8 and TRBJ2-7, with TRBD2 matching over 8 bases. CDR3 length: 13 residues. The V gene's germline CDR1 is SGHVS and CDR2 FQNEAQ. Trimming removed 2 bases from V and 6 bases from J; junction bases left unmatched: 3.

As DNA, the CDR3 is TGTGCCAGCAGCTTAGTGCCCCACCGGGTGGGCTACACCTTC. Translation: CASSLVPHRVGYTF. The chain carries TRBV11-2 and TRBJ1-2; D is ambiguous. The V gene's germline CDR1 is SGHAT and CDR2 FQNNGV. The CDR3 totals 14 residues. V was cut by 1 base and J by 8 bases, with 14 bases left in between.

The chain combines TRBV5-1 with TRBJ1-4; D is uncertain. V lost 6 bases and J lost 1, with 16 bases in between. There are 16 residues in the CDR3. Germline CDR1 is SGHRS and CDR2 is YFSETQ. CDR3 DNA: TGCGCCAGCACCAAGCGTGAATTGGGAACTAATGAAAAACTGTTTTTT. This sequence encodes CASTKRELGTNEKLFF. Full variable domain (remainder filled in from reference TRBV5-1 and TRBJ1-4): KAGVTQTPRYLIKTRGQQVTLSCSPISGHRSVSWYQQTPGQGLQFLFEYFSETQRNKGNFPGRFSGRQFSNSRSEMNVSTLELGDSALYLCASTKRELGTNEKLFFGSGTQLSVL.

This clone is a singleton in its sample. J is TRBJ1-3 and V is TRBV7-8; 7 bases map to TRBD1. Germline-derived CDR1 and CDR2 are SGHVS and FQNEAQ. Trimming at V came to 5 bases and at J to 4 bases, leaving 8 bases not matched to a gene. The CDR3 sequence is 15 residues long. CDR3 sequence: CASSQDRRAGNTIYF. As DNA, the CDR3 is TGTGCCAGCAGCCAGGACAGGAGAGCCGGAAACACCATATATTTT.

V and J are TRBV19 and TRBJ2-5; 8 positions match TRBD1. The J segment lost 2 bases and the V segment lost 2 bases, leaving 4 bases of the junction unmatched. The germline V gene encodes CDR1 LNHDA and CDR2 SQIVND (reference sequence). The CDR3 loop spans 15 amino acids. The CDR3 DNA reads TGTGCCAGTAGTATAAGGACAGGGTCACAAGAGACCCAGTACTTC. Protein sequence: CASSIRTGSQETQYF.

This chain connects TRBV12-5 to TRBJ1-2; the match to TRBD1 covers 11 bases. The junction had 11 bases not matched to a gene; V was cut back by 0 bases and J by 5 bases. Per germline, CDR1 LGHNT and CDR2 FRNRAP. The CDR3 is 18 residues long. The CDR3 coding sequence is TGTGCTAGTGGTTTGGTACTTGGGGACAGGGGGGGACGGTATGGCTACACCTTC. This codes for CASGLVLGDRGGRYGYTF.

V usage is TRBV27 and J usage is TRBJ2-7, with D possibly TRBD1 on 6 matching bases. The CDR3 has 15 residues. V was cut by 7 bases and J by 0 bases, with 16 bases left in between. The germline CDR1 and CDR2 sequences are MNHEY and SMNVEV (reference sequence). The CDR3 here is CASTAGAKSSYEQYF. CDR3 DNA sequence: TGTGCCAGCACGGCAGGGGCGAAGAGCTCCTACGAGCAGTACTTC.

The chain employs TRBV28 and TRBJ1-1, with 9 bases identical to TRBD1. The CDR3 covers 15 residues. The germline CDR1 and CDR2 sequences are MDHEN and SYDVKM. Losses at the gene ends were 5 bases for V and 4 bases for J; bases not matched to a gene: 8. The CDR3 here is CASSIVDRGGTEAFF. The CDR3 region has the DNA TGTGCCAGCAGTATCGTCGACAGGGGGGGCACTGAAGCTTTCTTT.

The chain couples TRBV11-2 to TRBJ2-1; unclear D gene. This CDR3 comprises 15 residues. Trimming stripped 3 bases from V and 2 bases from J, with 11 bases between. CDR1 and CDR2 from the germline V gene are SGHAT and FQNNGV. In nucleotides, the CDR3 is TGTGCCAGCAGCTTCCTAGTTGCTCCCTACAATGAGCAGTTCTTC. Protein sequence: CASSFLVAPYNEQFF.

This clone was seen only a few times. The V call is TRBV19, the J call TRBJ1-1; D call uncertain. This CDR3 region has 14 residues. The V gene lost 6 bases and the J gene lost 5 bases, with 16 bases spanning the gap. CDR1 LNHDA and CDR2 SQIVND come from the germline V gene (reference sequence). In DNA form, the CDR3 reads TGTGCCAGTAGGGGGAGGGTTTCGAGGACTGAAGCTTTCTTT. Its protein is CASRGRVSRTEAFF.

This chain links TRBV5-6 with TRBJ2-2; TRBD1 might be the D (6 bases). Germline CDR1 is SGHDT and CDR2 is YYEEEE. The V gene lost 1 base and the J gene lost 8 bases, with 15 bases spanning the gap. The CDR3 length is 15 residues. The CDR3 here is CASSLLGQGQGELFF. CDR3 coding DNA: TGTGCCAGCAGCTTGCTAGGGCAGGGGCAGGGGGAGCTGTTTTTT.

The J gene is TRBJ2-1, the V gene TRBV29-1; 11 bases are a match to TRBD1. The CDR3 extends over 15 amino acids. V shed 8 bases and J 9 bases; nucleotides not matched to a gene: 15. Looked up from germline, CDR1 is SQVTM and CDR2 is ANQGSEA. The DNA of the CDR3 is TGCAGCCCCCCCTTAGGGACAGGGGGAGAAGGTGAGCAGTTCTTC. This sequence encodes CSPPLGTGGEGEQFF.

The genes are TRBV5-6 and TRBJ2-3; TRBD2 aligns across 12 bases. Germline lookup yields CDR1 SGHDT and CDR2 YYEEEE. The CDR3 totals 19 residues. The junction had 16 bases not matched to a gene; V was cut back by 3 bases and J by 5 bases. The CDR3 coding sequence is TGTGCCAGCAGCTCGACGACTAGCGGGAGACCAGAAGCGGTAGATACGCAGTATTTT. The encoded protein is CASSSTTSGRPEAVDTQYF.

There are a few counts of this clone. The chain links TRBV10-2 to TRBJ2-7, with a tentative D call TRBD2 (5 bases). The V gene lost 7 bases and the J gene lost 3 bases, with 13 bases spanning the gap. This CDR3 is built from 13 residues. Germline CDR1 reads WSHSY; CDR2 reads SAAADI. The CDR3 bases are TGCGCCAGCATCGGGGAAAGGTTCTACGAGCAGTACTTC. Protein sequence: CASIGERFYEQYF.

This chain links TRBV7-2 with TRBJ2-7, with D unresolved. This CDR3 contains 14 residues. Looked up from germline, CDR1 is SGHTA and CDR2 is FQGNSA. The V end lost 4 bases, the J end lost 0 bases, and 10 bases lay between the germline ends. The CDR3: CASSSLQYSYEQYF. The CDR3, as DNA: TGTGCCAGCAGCTCCCTGCAGTACTCCTACGAGCAGTACTTC.

The rearrangement links TRBV28 to TRBJ2-3; D possibly corresponds to TRBD2 (7 bases). Germline V gives CDR1 MDHEN, CDR2 SYDVKM. The CDR3 contains 16 residues. V was cut by 8 bases and J by 0 bases, with 18 bases left in between. The CDR3 region is CASLLGGASSTDTQYF. DNA for the CDR3: TGTGCCAGCCTCCTTGGGGGGGCCTCTAGCACAGATACGCAGTATTTT.

This chain connects TRBV4-3 to TRBJ2-2; D gene uncertain. CDR3 length: 16 amino acids. V was trimmed by 0 bases and J by 2 bases, leaving 10 bases between them. From germline, CDR1 is LGHNA and CDR2 YSLEER. The CDR3 protein is CASSQDGPGNTGELFF. The CDR3 DNA is TGCGCCAGCAGCCAAGATGGGCCAGGTAACACCGGGGAGCTGTTTTTT.

The V gene is TRBV30, the J gene TRBJ1-5; 8 nucleotides agree with TRBD1. V shed 4 bases, J shed 3 bases, and the junction held 8 bases outside the gene matches. CDR3 length equals 15 residues. CDR1 is GTSNPN, CDR2 SVGIG, per germline (reference sequence). The CDR3 nucleotides are TGTGCCTGGAACCCAGGGACAGGCTTCAATCAGCCCCAGCATTTT. Translating it yields CAWNPGTGFNQPQHF.

The gene calls are TRBV11-2 and TRBJ1-1; 7 bases match TRBD1. The V segment lost 4 bases and the J segment 3 bases; nucleotides outside the gene matches: 8. Germline V gene lookup returns CDR1 SGHAT and CDR2 FQNNGV. CDR3 length: 15 amino acids. As DNA, the CDR3 is TGTGCCAGCAGCTCCCCAGACAGGGAGGACACTGAAGCTTTCTTT. It specifies CASSSPDREDTEAFF.

This sequence joins TRBV6-5 and TRBJ1-2, with no clear D. The CDR3 has 9 amino acids. Trimming took off 8 bases at V and 7 bases at J, with 5 bases between the two ends. Germline V gene sequence: CDR1 MNHEY, CDR2 SVGAGI. The CDR3 region has the DNA TGTGCCAGCCCTATTGGCTACACCTTC. Its translation is CASPIGYTF.

This clone was seen a single time. The chain has TRBV7-2 and TRBJ2-1; 9 bases fit TRBD2. This CDR3 has 16 residues. The germline V gene encodes CDR1 SGHTA and CDR2 FQGNSA. V dropped 5 bases and J dropped 9; count of bases not matched to a gene: 14. For the CDR3, the DNA is TGTGCCAGCAGCCCTCTATCTGGGACTAGCCTACCTGAGCAGTTCTTC. Translation: CASSPLSGTSLPEQFF.